This is a list of T cell receptor beta chains from one sample in a study of blood T cell repertoires in COVID-19. Clones were read by immunoSEQ multiplex PCR, and TCRdb kept only the in-frame ones, dropping some. Among approximately 150,000 clones, around nine tenths were seen once, and the ten largest hold about 5%. The sequenced sample consisted of peripheral blood. These receptors came from a human donor in a cohort sampled during active COVID-19. CDR3s include the opening cysteine and the closing phenylalanine or tryptophan. Fields, in order: J gene, V gene, D gene, clone size, CDR3 DNA, CDR3 protein. A D gene is named only where the DNA matches it firmly. Rows may omit the clone size; those that give it use once, few, many or a size class.

J: TRBJ2-7; V: TRBV6-2/TRBV6-3; D: .; size: once; DNA: TGTGCCAGCAGCCCCTGGGGCCCCTACGAGCAGTACTTC; CDR3: CASSPWGPYEQYF
J: TRBJ1-1; V: TRBV5-6; D: .; size: .; DNA: TGTGCCAGCAGCTTGCGTGTAGAAGCTTTCTTT; CDR3: CASSLRVEAFF
J: TRBJ2-3; V: TRBV24-1; D: TRBD2; size: .; DNA: TGTGCCACCAGTGATTCTAGCGGGGGGGCCAAAGATACGCAGTATTTT; CDR3: CATSDSSGGAKDTQYF
J: TRBJ2-3; V: TRBV7-9; D: TRBD2; size: .; DNA: TGTGCCAGCAGCTTGCTAGCGGGAGGGACAGATACGCAGTATTTT; CDR3: CASSLLAGGTDTQYF
J: TRBJ2-7; V: TRBV12-3/TRBV12-4; D: .; size: .; DNA: TGTGCCAGCAGCCAGTCCTACGAGCAGTACTTC; CDR3: CASSQSYEQYF
J: TRBJ2-7; V: TRBV3-1/TRBV3-2; D: .; size: .; DNA: TGTGCCAGCAGCCCCAGCCCCGGGTACGGCTACGAGCAGTACTTC; CDR3: CASSPSPGYGYEQYF
J: TRBJ1-5; V: TRBV19; D: .; size: .; DNA: TGTGCCAGTAGTACGTACAGGATAGGGTTTAATCTGCCCCAGCATTTT; CDR3: CASSTYRIGFNLPQHF
J: TRBJ2-1; V: TRBV5-1; D: TRBD2; size: .; DNA: TGCGCCAGCAGCTTGAGGGTGACTCGGACTAGCGGGAGAGATGAGCAGTTCTTC; CDR3: CASSLRVTRTSGRDEQFF
J: TRBJ2-7; V: TRBV9; D: .; size: once; DNA: TGTGCCAGCAGCCCATTCAAGGAGAGCTCCTACGAGCAGTACTTC; CDR3: CASSPFKESSYEQYF
J: TRBJ1-2; V: TRBV6-4; D: .; size: .; DNA: TGTGCCGTCCGGGGTGAGAGCTACACCTTC; CDR3: CAVRGESYTF
J: TRBJ2-3; V: TRBV13; D: TRBD2; size: .; DNA: TGTGCCAGCAGCTTCGCCCACTCTAGCGGGAGCCCCACAGATACGCAGTATTTT; CDR3: CASSFAHSSGSPTDTQYF
J: TRBJ1-1; V: TRBV28; D: .; size: .; DNA: TGTGCCAGCAGTTTACGAAGGGGGTCCTACACTGAAGCTTTCTTT; CDR3: CASSLRRGSYTEAFF
J: TRBJ1-3; V: TRBV25-1; D: .; size: .; DNA: TGTGCCAGCAGAGGGGGGGGTTTAACTGGAAACACCATATATTTT; CDR3: CASRGGGLTGNTIYF
J: TRBJ2-1; V: TRBV5-5; D: TRBD2; size: .; DNA: TGTGCCAGCAGCTTGACCGGGGGGGCCAAGGTCTTC; CDR3: CASSLTGGAKVF